This TCR beta chain was sequenced in a study of TIL therapy for anti-PD-1-resistant metastatic lung cancer (dated by TCRdb to the early 2020s). Looking at the study overall: Enrolled patients had a median age of roughly 54 years (range 38-75) and a median tumor PD-L1 proportion score of approximately 6.6%. A median non-synonymous tumor mutation burden of more than 1.2 mutations per megabase was determined across the cohort by whole-exome sequencing. Most of the cohort had lung adenocarcinoma, several tumors were EGFR-mutant and two were ALK-rearranged, and half of the patients were current or former smokers. Clonotypes were tracked across tumor, expanded TIL product and serial blood samples by T cell receptor beta sequencing of tumor and peripheral blood. The full study reports these points: Clonal turnover during TIL culture was high, and many clones enriched in the product were not detected in the baseline tumor, suggesting clonal contraction rather than faithful expansion. The study protocol defined all tumor marker inferences as exploratory. Compared with baseline intratumoral T cells, expanded TIL cultures were more clonal and less diverse (median clonality roughly 6.5% vs 31%, p < 0.0001). The cohort was highly selected, including more treatment-naive, never-smoker and oncogene-addicted patients than is typical, which limits generalizability.

The time point label for this specimen denotes: pre-treatment sample, taken before nivolumab and TIL therapy. The baseline tumor samples were excised metastases, mostly pleural nodules or supraclavicular lymph nodes, taken from the same resection that was used to grow TIL. Tumors were harvested before any PD-1/PD-L1 blockade; patients then received nivolumab, and those progressing received lymphodepletion, expanded TIL infusion and IL-2. Between late 2017 and January 2020, a dual-center phase I trial enrolled adults who had stage 4 NSCLC. Samples were obtained from a single-arm, open-label phase I trial in which tumor-infiltrating lymphocyte therapy with nivolumab was evaluated in advanced non-small cell lung cancer. Parts of each resected tumor were snap-frozen in liquid nitrogen and kept at -80 degrees C. Tumor regions of interest were selected on H&E sections by laser-capture macrodissection, were pulverized into 15 mg aliquots, and were extracted with Qiagen Allprep kits.

The immunoSEQ v3 hsTCRB kit was used to amplify TCR beta CDR3 regions from genomic DNA through bias-controlled multiplex PCR. The TCR libraries were sequenced on an Illumina NextSeq 500 to 1.5 million to 2.5 million read pairs for survey level or about 5-6.5 million read pairs for deep level. The paper's processing steps were these. Clonality was reported by immunoSEQ Analyzer software, which also assigned V, D and J genes and filtered out non-productive sequences. To compare repertoires between infused TIL and blood, productive Simpson clonality was used along with the Morisita overlap index of productive TRB rearrangements. TCRdb holds this immuneACCESS table with in-frame rearrangements only. Some clones are missing; in checked studies, unresolved V genes explain under half, and the rest has no known cause. The V and J calls and clone size come from that table; D and trimming were worked out from the DNA. Present in this sample are 45,000 to 60,000 clones, about two thirds of which were seen just once. The ten most abundant clones make up 4.5% to 7% of the sample.

A note on this clone: Which antigen it targets is not known. No much larger clone is present one base from it, and per-base qualities are unavailable.

The germline ends are 12 bases apart after V is trimmed by 5 bases and J by 5 bases. The CDR3, cysteine through phenylalanine, is 13 amino acids long. Left in the record is the CDR3 DNA by itself, 39 bases read in frame from the first base. CDR1 and CDR2, looked up from the germline V gene, are SGHTA and FQGNSA. The starting material was tumor tissue, obtained at baseline. In this chain, TRBV7-2 is recombined with TRBJ1-2; the D gene cannot be resolved reliably. This TCR was sampled from a person aged 25 to 80 with non-small cell lung cancer. The CDR3: CASSEGRWYGYTF. In nucleotides, the sequence is TGTGCCAGCAGCGAGGGCCGATGGTATGGCTACACCTTC.